These T cell receptor beta chains were read from a single sample in a study of T cells after posttransplantation cyclophosphamide. Profiling relied on immunoSEQ multiplex PCR, and the TCRdb table lists in-frame clones only, not all of them. The sample holds 16,000 or so clones, and no clone turns up only once. This specimen was PBMCs, taken after allogeneic stem cell transplant with posttransplant cyclophosphamide. These TCRs come from a female patient between 30 and 39 years old who received an allogeneic stem cell transplant from a related donor, was CMV-positive, and had no GVHD. Certain T cells may be donor cells from the graft. The CDR3 runs from the conserved cysteine through the conserved F or W. Each record gives: V gene, D gene, J gene, clone size, CDR3 DNA, CDR3 protein. D genes are given only for firm matches. Clone size, where shown, is once, few, many, or a class for clones that have expanded.

V: TRBV5-8; D: TRBD2; J: TRBJ2-1; size: many; DNA: TGTGCCAGCAGCCTTACTCCGGGACTAGTCCACAATGAGCAGTTCTTC; CDR3: CASSLTPGLVHNEQFF
V: TRBV7-8; D: NA; J: TRBJ2-7; size: many; DNA: TGTGCCAGCAGCTTATATCGGGGGGCGGACGAGCAGTACTTC; CDR3: CASSLYRGADEQYF
V: TRBV7-3; D: TRBD2; J: TRBJ2-5; size: many; DNA: TGTGCCAGCAGCTTATTTGGGGCTAGCGGCGAGACCCAGTACTTC; CDR3: CASSLFGASGETQYF
V: TRBV27; D: TRBD2; J: TRBJ2-1; size: many; DNA: TGTGCCAGCCGAGGACTAGCGGGAGGGGACTACAATGAGCAGTTCTTC; CDR3: CASRGLAGGDYNEQFF
V: TRBV15; D: TRBD1; J: TRBJ2-5; size: many; DNA: TGTGCCACCAGCAGAGAGACAGGGTCTAAAGAGACCCAGTACTTC; CDR3: CATSRETGSKETQYF
V: TRBV5-4; D: TRBD2; J: TRBJ2-5; size: many; DNA: TGTGCCAGCAGCCCCGAGCCCGGGGGGGTCGGGGGAGAGACCCAGTACTTC; CDR3: CASSPEPGGVGGETQYF
V: TRBV7-3; D: NA; J: TRBJ2-4; size: many; DNA: TGTGCCAGCACCACCGGCGGGAAAGCCAAAAACATTCAGTACTTC; CDR3: CASTTGGKAKNIQYF
V: TRBV19; D: NA; J: TRBJ1-3; size: many; DNA: TGTGCCACCCGCCCGGGGGCTGGAAACACCATATATTTT; CDR3: CATRPGAGNTIYF
V: TRBV28; D: NA; J: TRBJ2-3; size: many; DNA: TGTGCCAGCAGCCAGGACAGTTGGACAGATACGCAGTATTTT; CDR3: CASSQDSWTDTQYF
V: TRBV28; D: NA; J: TRBJ1-1; size: many; DNA: TGTGCCAGCAGGAGGGGGGGTGCCACTGAAGCTTTCTTT; CDR3: CASRRGGATEAFF
V: TRBV12-5; D: TRBD1; J: TRBJ2-1; size: many; DNA: TGTGCTAGTGGCAGACAGGGGCGGGATGAGCAGTTCTTC; CDR3: CASGRQGRDEQFF
V: TRBV18; D: NA; J: TRBJ1-1; size: many; DNA: TGTGCCAGCTCACCATCGGACAGTAACACTGAAGCTTTCTTT; CDR3: CASSPSDSNTEAFF
V: TRBV28; D: TRBD2; J: TRBJ2-7; size: many; DNA: TGTGCCAGCAGTCCTAGCGGGATTGTTTACGAGCAGTACTTC; CDR3: CASSPSGIVYEQYF
V: TRBV7-9; D: NA; J: TRBJ1-5; size: many; DNA: TGTGCCAGCAGCTCTTACCATGGTGACAATAGCAATCAGCCCCAGCATTTT; CDR3: CASSSYHGDNSNQPQHF
V: TRBV28; D: TRBD1; J: TRBJ2-7; size: many; DNA: TGTGCCAGCAGTAGGGACAGGATCTACTTC; CDR3: CASSRDRIYF
V: TRBV7-6; D: TRBD1; J: TRBJ2-7; size: many; DNA: TGTGCCAGCAGCTCCGGGACAGGGGTTCACGAGCAGTACTTC; CDR3: CASSSGTGVHEQYF
V: TRBV7-9; D: TRBD2; J: TRBJ2-6; size: many; DNA: TGTGCCAGCAGCCGACACGGGGGGGCCTCTGGGGCCAACGTCCTGACTTTC; CDR3: CASSRHGGASGANVLTF
V: TRBV28; D: TRBD2; J: TRBJ2-2; size: many; DNA: TGTGCCAGCAGTCTCCTAGCGGGAGCCGGGGAGCTGTTTTTT; CDR3: CASSLLAGAGELFF
V: TRBV28; D: NA; J: TRBJ1-2; size: many; DNA: TGTGCCAGCAGTTTAAGTGCAGGGGCGGGCTATGGCTACACCTTC; CDR3: CASSLSAGAGYGYTF
V: TRBV7-9; D: NA; J: TRBJ2-1; size: many; DNA: TGTGCCAGCAGCACGCCAGGGCTCTTGCTCAATGAGCAGTTCTTC; CDR3: CASSTPGLLLNEQFF
V: TRBV4-1; D: NA; J: TRBJ1-5; size: many; DNA: TGCGCCAGCAGCCAAGTCCCGGAATCGGGTCAGCCCCAGCATTTT; CDR3: CASSQVPESGQPQHF
V: TRBV7-2; D: TRBD2; J: TRBJ2-1; size: many; DNA: TGTGCCAGCAGCCCTCAAGGGACTAGCGGGAACAATGAGCAGTTCTTC; CDR3: CASSPQGTSGNNEQFF
V: TRBV10-2; D: NA; J: TRBJ2-5; size: many; DNA: TGCGCCAGCACCTACCAAGAGACCCAGTACTTC; CDR3: CASTYQETQYF
V: TRBV7-9; D: TRBD2; J: TRBJ2-7; size: many; DNA: TGTGCCAGCAGCCTCACTAGCGGGAGGGCAGTAGGGTCCTACGAGCAGTACTTC; CDR3: CASSLTSGRAVGSYEQYF
V: TRBV9; D: TRBD2; J: TRBJ2-7; size: many; DNA: TGTGCCAGCAGCCCTTGGACTAGCGGGGGTCATGAGCAGTACTTC; CDR3: CASSPWTSGGHEQYF
V: TRBV29-1; D: TRBD2; J: TRBJ2-2; size: many; DNA: TGCGGGGGAGGGGCGAACACCGGGGAGCTGTTTTTT; CDR3: CGGGANTGELFF
V: TRBV7-2; D: NA; J: TRBJ2-7; size: many; DNA: TGTGCCAGCAGCTTCACAGGTCCCCACGAGCAGTACTTC; CDR3: CASSFTGPHEQYF
V: TRBV29-1; D: TRBD2; J: TRBJ2-3; size: many; DNA: TGCAGCGCCGGGGGACTAGCGGGAGGTGAGCAGTATTTT; CDR3: CSAGGLAGGEQYF
V: TRBV27; D: NA; J: TRBJ2-7; size: NA; DNA: TGTGCCAGCAGTCCGAGCCCTACCCGGAGTCTGACCTACGAGCAGTACTTC; CDR3: CASSPSPTRSLTYEQYF
V: TRBV19; D: TRBD2; J: TRBJ2-3; size: many; DNA: TGTGCCAGTAGTATTCTCCGACTAGCGGATCGCACAGATACGCAGTATTTT; CDR3: CASSILRLADRTDTQYF
V: TRBV5-6; D: NA; J: TRBJ2-1; size: many; DNA: TGTGCCAGCAGCCGGACTATCTCCTACAATGAGCAGTTCTTC; CDR3: CASSRTISYNEQFF